This TCR beta chain appears in the sequencing data of a study of long-term antiretroviral therapy in people with HIV. It was version v3.0 of the immunoSEQ assay that was run at survey level. Here immunoSEQ multiplex PCR was the method, and the copy in TCRdb shows in-frame clones only, minus some. Of 25,000 to 35,000 clones in the sample, 65% to 80% were seen once. General study points: Every time point showed a repertoire led by clones expanded before ART. HIV repertoires spanned narrower CDR3 length ranges than controls. Information on adherence, resistance and therapy changes was unavailable.

V lost 4 bases, J lost 2 bases, and 13 bases lay in between. The CDR3 is 14 residues long. Germline CDR1 is SGHNT and CDR2 is YYREEE (reference sequence). This clone was counted between two and nine times. Its antigen is as yet unknown. The sample in question was unsorted PBMCs, obtained 3.1 years after starting antiretroviral therapy. The chain uses TRBV5-4 and TRBJ2-7; D is unclear. The sequence derives from a woman aged 50 to 60 with HIV. CDR3 sequence reads: CASSQDLTPYEQYF. In DNA, the CDR3 is TGTGCCAGCAGCCAAGATTTGACCCCCTACGAGCAGTACTTC.